Listed below are T cell receptor beta chains from one sample, sequenced in a study of blood T cells in healthy people across ages. Using its own MiXCR run on the 5' RACE reads, TCRdb lists one record per CDR3 protein. The sample has approximately 1.5 million distinct CDR3 sequences, about 32% seen once. Input material: blood. The receptors come from a woman aged 30 to 39 in good health. Both conserved end residues are part of each CDR3. D genes are given only for firm matches. Size values are once, few and many counts, or a class for expanded clones, and some rows have none.

clone size	D gene	V gene	J gene	CDR3 protein	CDR3 DNA
few	TRBD2	TRBV7-6	TRBJ2-3	CASRQRTSGGGLTDTQYF	TGTGCCAGCAGACAAAGGACTAGCGGAGGGGGGCTCACAGATACGCAGTATTTT
few	TRBD2	TRBV20-1	TRBJ2-2	CSAGGLAEYTGELFF	TGCAGTGCTGGGGGACTAGCGGAGTACACCGGGGAGCTGTTTTTT
-	-	TRBV20-1	TRBJ1-2	CSAQAGAQGGYTF	TGCAGTGCCCAAGCAGGTGCGCAGGGAGGCTACACCTTC
-	-	TRBV4-1	TRBJ2-7	CASSRIGGRDSSKQYF	TGCGCCAGCAGCCGGATCGGGGGCCGGGACTCGTCAAAACAGTACTTC
few	TRBD1	TRBV4-2	TRBJ1-2	CASSQAGTGAPGYTF	TGTGCCAGCAGCCAAGCCGGGACAGGGGCTCCTGGCTACACCTTC
few	-	TRBV27	TRBJ2-7	CASSPDTLGRYEQYF	TGTGCCAGCAGTCCTGACACTTTGGGTCGGTACGAGCAGTACTTC
-	TRBD1	TRBV7-8	TRBJ2-1	CASSLDRKQGADEQFF	TGTGCCAGCAGCTTAGACAGAAAACAGGGGGCGGATGAGCAGTTCTTC
-	-	TRBV3-1	TRBJ1-2	CASSINREPFYGYTF	TGTGCCAGCAGTATAAACCGGGAGCCCTTCTATGGCTACACCTTC
many	TRBD2	TRBV5-1	TRBJ2-6	CASSTAGIGSGANVLTF	TGCGCCAGCAGCACAGCGGGAATCGGCTCTGGGGCCAACGTCCTGACTTTC
-	-	TRBV6-2/TRBV6-3	TRBJ1-5	CASSLPGTPTNQPQHF	TGTGCCAGCAGTTTACCCGGGACCCCGACAAATCAGCCCCAGCATTTT
many	-	TRBV6-5	TRBJ2-5	CASSYSREQETQYF	TGTGCCAGCAGTTACTCCAGGGAACAAGAGACCCAGTACTTC
-	-	TRBV7-8	TRBJ2-2	CASSPVGGLNTGELFF	TGTGCCAGCAGCCCGGTCGGGGGCCTCAACACCGGGGAGCTGTTTTTT
once	-	TRBV6-4	TRBJ2-1	CASSLGSGSSNEQFF	TGTGCCAGCAGCCTGGGGTCGGGATCAAGCAATGAGCAGTTCTTC
few	-	TRBV4-2	TRBJ2-5	CASSRGPDPTGTQYF	TGTGCCAGCAGCCGCGGACCCGATCCCACGGGGACCCAGTACTTC
once	-	TRBV7-2	TRBJ2-7	CASSLSAHPYEQYF	TGTGCCAGCAGCTTATCCGCTCACCCCTACGAGCAGTACTTC
-	-	TRBV12-3/TRBV12-4	TRBJ2-7	CASSFSGETYEQYF	TGTGCCAGCAGTTTCTCAGGGGAGACCTACGAGCAGTACTTC
-	-	TRBV27	TRBJ1-6	CASSSTRSSYNSPLHF	TGTGCCAGCAGTTCGACAAGGAGCTCCTATAATTCACCCCTCCACTTT
-	TRBD2	TRBV5-1	TRBJ2-1	CASSLAPGTLGLAGYNEQFF	TGCGCCAGCAGCTTGGCCCCGGGGACTTTGGGACTAGCGGGCTACAATGAGCAGTTCTTC
-	TRBD2	TRBV3-1	TRBJ2-7	CASSPRASGGAYRSYNEQYF	TGTGCCAGCAGCCCCCGGGCTAGCGGGGGGGCATACCGTTCCTACAATGAGCAGTACTTC
-	-	TRBV9	TRBJ1-2	CASSAGAEDYGYTF	TGTGCCAGCAGCGCAGGGGCTGAGGACTATGGCTACACCTTC
-	-	TRBV2	TRBJ2-1	CASSDRSDPYNEQFF	TGTGCCAGCAGTGATCGGTCGGACCCCTACAATGAGCAGTTCTTC
-	-	TRBV20-1	TRBJ2-1	CSARRRPLLEQFF	TGCAGTGCTAGAAGGAGACCCCTTTTGGAGCAGTTCTTC
-	-	TRBV20-1	TRBJ2-1	CSARSLGRAYNEQFF	TGCAGTGCTAGATCCTTGGGCAGGGCGTACAATGAGCAGTTCTTC
-	-	TRBV27	TRBJ2-1	CASSFQQGEQFF	TGTGCCAGCAGTTTCCAGCAGGGTGAGCAGTTCTTC
few	-	TRBV20-1	TRBJ2-7	CSALGLSYEQYF	TGCAGTGCTCTGGGACTCAGCTACGAGCAGTACTTC
-	TRBD1	TRBV5-1	TRBJ2-3	CASSLDGTGADTQYF	TGCGCCAGCAGCTTGGACGGGACAGGGGCAGATACGCAGTATTTT
-	-	TRBV6-6	TRBJ2-5	CASSWTKETQYF	TGTGCCAGCAGCTGGACCAAAGAGACCCAGTACTTC
many	TRBD1	TRBV5-6	TRBJ2-7	CASSLAGGAHYEQYF	TGTGCCAGCAGCTTGGCAGGGGGCGCCCACTACGAGCAGTACTTC
-	TRBD2	TRBV4-2	TRBJ2-1	CASSRSGTSGDNEQFF	TGTGCCAGCAGCCGATCCGGGACTAGCGGAGACAATGAGCAGTTCTTC
-	-	TRBV20-1	TRBJ1-1	CSASRERAFF	TGCAGTGCTAGCCGGGAGAGGGCTTTCTTT
-	-	TRBV24-1	TRBJ2-1	CATSDLARDGQFF	TGTGCCACCAGTGATTTGGCTCGGGATGGGCAGTTCTTC
many	-	TRBV7-2	TRBJ2-7	CASSPRAPTVPYF	TGTGCCAGCAGCCCAAGGGCCCCGACAGTTCCGTACTTC
-	TRBD2	TRBV20-1	TRBJ2-1	CSARDLRGTSRTNEQFF	TGCAGTGCTAGAGATCTACGGGGGACTAGCCGGACGAATGAGCAGTTCTTC
many	-	TRBV4-1	TRBJ2-3	CASSQVAGTADTQYF	TGCGCCAGCAGCCAAGTGGCGGGAACAGCAGATACGCAGTATTTT
few	TRBD1	TRBV10-3	TRBJ1-1	CAISESKGATEAFF	TGTGCCATCAGTGAGTCGAAGGGGGCGACTGAAGCTTTCTTT
few	-	TRBV6-5	TRBJ1-1	CASRSGGATLEAFF	TGTGCCAGCAGGTCCGGGGGGGCCACCCTTGAAGCTTTCTTT
-	-	TRBV5-1	TRBJ2-5	CASSGTVRPSQETQYF	TGCGCCAGCAGCGGGACCGTCCGGCCCTCCCAAGAGACCCAGTACTTC
-	-	TRBV7-2	TRBJ1-1	CASSWDAQNTEAFF	TGTGCCAGCAGCTGGGACGCGCAGAACACTGAAGCTTTCTTT
few	-	TRBV18	TRBJ2-7	CASSLLDTKGQYF	TGTGCCAGCTCACTCCTCGATACCAAAGGGCAGTACTTC
-	TRBD1	TRBV28	TRBJ2-7	CASFDRGSSEQYF	TGTGCCAGCTTCGACAGGGGGTCATCCGAGCAGTACTTC
few	TRBD2	TRBV3-1	TRBJ2-3	CASSPTGLAGVKDTQYF	TGTGCCAGCAGCCCAACCGGACTAGCGGGAGTTAAAGATACGCAGTATTTT
once	-	TRBV2	TRBJ2-2	CASSSARDTGELFF	TGTGCCAGCAGTTCTGCGCGGGACACCGGGGAGCTGTTTTTT
-	-	TRBV12-3/TRBV12-4	TRBJ2-5	CASSLNPRVGGTQYF	TGTGCCAGCAGTTTAAACCCCAGGGTGGGGGGGACCCAGTACTTC
once	TRBD2	TRBV10-3	TRBJ2-5	CAISESTSGGETQDF	TGTGCCATCAGTGAGTCGACTAGCGGGGGGGAGACCCAGGACTTC
few	-	TRBV9	TRBJ2-3	CASSVTGAAANTQYF	TGTGCCAGCAGCGTGACGGGGGCAGCGGCAAATACGCAGTATTTT
-	-	TRBV29-1	TRBJ2-5	CSVEGLDVKQYF	TGCAGCGTTGAGGGACTCGATGTCAAGCAGTACTTC